This TCR beta chain was identified in a study of blood T cell repertoires in COVID-19. Study summary: The United States, Italy and Spain provided the acute and convalescent COVID-19 samples. T cells, B-cell-depleted T cells, or PBMCs supplied cDNA or gDNA.

As processed by the authors: Amplification from reference gene primers served as the basis for estimated nucleated cell counts. Sequenced by immunoSEQ multiplex PCR; TCRdb stores in-frame clones only, minus some. Clone size and the V and J calls come from that table; the DNA yielded D and trimming. This repertoire shows around 13,000 clones, roughly 73% found once; its top ten account for 30% to 35%. V was trimmed by 0 bases and J by 0 bases, leaving 11 bases between them. The CDR3 has 16 amino acids. Germline-derived CDR1 and CDR2 are SGHTS and YDEGEE. The genes are TRBV5-8 and TRBJ2-3; D unresolved. The source is a human donor in a cohort sampled during active COVID-19. The source material was peripheral blood. The CDR3 spells CASSLALYFSTDTQYF. Written as DNA, the CDR3 is TGTGCCAGCAGCTTGGCTCTATACTTTAGCACAGATACGCAGTATTTT.